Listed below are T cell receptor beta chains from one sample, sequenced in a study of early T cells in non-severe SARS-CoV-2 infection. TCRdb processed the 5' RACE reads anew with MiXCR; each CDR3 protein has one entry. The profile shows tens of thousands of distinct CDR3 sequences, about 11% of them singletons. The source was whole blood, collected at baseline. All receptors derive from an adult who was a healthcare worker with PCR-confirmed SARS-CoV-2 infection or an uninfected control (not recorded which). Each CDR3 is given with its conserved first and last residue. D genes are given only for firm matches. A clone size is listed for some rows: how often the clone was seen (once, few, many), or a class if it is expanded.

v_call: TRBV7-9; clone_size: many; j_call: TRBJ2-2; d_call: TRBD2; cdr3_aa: CASSPRTSGGRGTGELFF; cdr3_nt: TGTGCCAGCAGCCCCCGGACTAGCGGGGGGCGGGGCACCGGGGAGCTGTTTTTT
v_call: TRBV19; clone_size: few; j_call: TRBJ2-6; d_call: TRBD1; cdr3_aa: CASTRQGSFSGANVLTF; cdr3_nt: TGTGCCAGCACGCGACAGGGCTCTTTCTCTGGGGCCAACGTCCTGACTTTC
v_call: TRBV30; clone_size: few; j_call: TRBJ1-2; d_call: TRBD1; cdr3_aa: CAWSGGGLYGYTF; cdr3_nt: TGTGCCTGGTCAGGGGGGGGTTTGTATGGCTACACCTTC
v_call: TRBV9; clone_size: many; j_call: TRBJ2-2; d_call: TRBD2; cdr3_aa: CASSEPGLAGGPTGELFF; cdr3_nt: TGTGCCAGCAGCGAGCCCGGACTAGCGGGGGGGCCCACCGGGGAGCTGTTTTTT
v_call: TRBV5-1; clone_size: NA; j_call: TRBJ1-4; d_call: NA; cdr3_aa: CASSRSDDEKLFF; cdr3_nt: TGCGCCAGCAGCCGGTCGGATGATGAAAAACTGTTTTTT
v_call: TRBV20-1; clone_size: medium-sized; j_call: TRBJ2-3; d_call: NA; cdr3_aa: CSASSGRETIRSDTQYF; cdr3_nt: TGCAGTGCTAGTTCCGGGCGGGAAACGATTCGATCAGATACGCAGTATTTT
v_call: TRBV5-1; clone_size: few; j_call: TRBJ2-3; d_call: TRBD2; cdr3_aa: CASSLVGAGADTQYF; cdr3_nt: TGCGCCAGCAGCTTGGTCGGCGCGGGGGCAGATACGCAGTATTTT
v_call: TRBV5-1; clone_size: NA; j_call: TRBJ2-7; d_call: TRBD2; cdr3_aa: CASSSSSGGPNEQYF; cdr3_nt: TGCGCCAGCAGCTCCAGTAGCGGGGGTCCCAACGAGCAGTACTTC
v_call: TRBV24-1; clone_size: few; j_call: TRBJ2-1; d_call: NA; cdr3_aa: CATSETGTTSYNEQFF; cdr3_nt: TGTGCCACCAGTGAAACCGGGACCACGTCCTACAATGAGCAGTTCTTC
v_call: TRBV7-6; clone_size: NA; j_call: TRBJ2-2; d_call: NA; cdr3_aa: CASSPSETGELFF; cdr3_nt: TGTGCCAGCAGCCCGAGTGAGACCGGGGAGCTGTTTTTT
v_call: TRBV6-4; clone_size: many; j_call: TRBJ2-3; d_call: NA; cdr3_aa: CASSSTLRDTQYF; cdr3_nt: TGTGCCAGCAGCTCCACCTTACGAGATACGCAGTATTTT
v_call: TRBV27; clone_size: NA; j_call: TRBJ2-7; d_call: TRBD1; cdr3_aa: CASSSIRGTGGAFYEQYF; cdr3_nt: TGTGCCAGCAGTTCTATCCGCGGGACAGGGGGCGCTTTCTACGAGCAGTACTTC
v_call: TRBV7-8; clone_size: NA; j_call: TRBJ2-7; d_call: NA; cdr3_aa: CASSPERLTGSYEQYF; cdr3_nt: TGTGCCAGCAGCCCTGAACGCCTGACAGGATCCTACGAGCAGTACTTC
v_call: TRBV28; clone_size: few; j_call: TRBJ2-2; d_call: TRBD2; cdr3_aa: CASRNNPGGGTGELFF; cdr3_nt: TGTGCCAGCAGAAATAATCCGGGAGGCGGAACCGGGGAGCTGTTTTTT
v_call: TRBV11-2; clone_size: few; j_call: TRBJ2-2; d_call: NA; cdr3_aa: CASRGYSTGELFF; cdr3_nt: TGTGCCAGCAGAGGGTATAGCACCGGGGAGCTGTTTTTT
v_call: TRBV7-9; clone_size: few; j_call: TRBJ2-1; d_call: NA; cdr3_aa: CASSADSAGNEQFF; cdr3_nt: TGTGCCAGCAGCGCAGACAGTGCCGGGAATGAGCAGTTCTTC
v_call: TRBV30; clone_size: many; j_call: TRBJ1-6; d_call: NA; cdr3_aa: CAWSEKGSPLHF; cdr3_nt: TGTGCCTGGAGTGAAAAGGGCTCACCCCTCCACTTT
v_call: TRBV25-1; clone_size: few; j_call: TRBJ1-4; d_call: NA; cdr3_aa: CASPPGPRAATNEKLFF; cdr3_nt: TGTGCCAGCCCTCCGGGACCGAGGGCAGCAACTAATGAAAAACTGTTTTTT
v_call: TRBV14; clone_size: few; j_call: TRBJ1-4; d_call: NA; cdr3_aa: CASSQDGATNEKLFF; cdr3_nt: TGTGCCAGCAGCCAAGACGGGGCAACTAATGAAAAACTGTTTTTT
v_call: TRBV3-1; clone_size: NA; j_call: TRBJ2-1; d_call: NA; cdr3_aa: CASSRNNEQFF; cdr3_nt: TGTGCCAGCAGCCGCAACAATGAGCAGTTCTTC
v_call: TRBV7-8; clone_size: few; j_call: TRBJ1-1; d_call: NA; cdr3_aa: CASSLNEGTEAFF; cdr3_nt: TGTGCCAGCAGCCTCAACGAGGGCACTGAAGCTTTCTTT
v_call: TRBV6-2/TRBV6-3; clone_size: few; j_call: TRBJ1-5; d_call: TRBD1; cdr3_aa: CASSYVDRGYQPQHF; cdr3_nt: TGTGCCAGCAGTTACGTTGACAGGGGTTATCAGCCCCAGCATTTT
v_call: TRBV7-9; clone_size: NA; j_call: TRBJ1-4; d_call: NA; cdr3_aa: CASSFGRSNEKLFF; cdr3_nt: TGTGCCAGCAGCTTCGGGCGGAGTAATGAAAAACTGTTTTTT
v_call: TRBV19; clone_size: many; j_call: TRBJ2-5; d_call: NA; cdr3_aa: CASRASETQYF; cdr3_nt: TGTGCCAGCCGGGCCTCCGAGACCCAGTACTTC
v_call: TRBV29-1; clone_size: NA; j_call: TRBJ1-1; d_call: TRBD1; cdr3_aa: CSVLETGRGTEAFF; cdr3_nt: TGCAGCGTTCTTGAGACAGGGAGGGGAACTGAAGCTTTCTTT
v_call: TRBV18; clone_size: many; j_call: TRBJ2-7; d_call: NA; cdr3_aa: CASFGTDRGRSYEQYF; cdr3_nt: TGTGCCAGCTTTGGGACGGACCGGGGTAGGTCCTACGAGCAGTACTTC
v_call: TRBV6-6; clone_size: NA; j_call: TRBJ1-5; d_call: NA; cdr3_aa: CASSYGPNQPQHF; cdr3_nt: TGTGCCAGCAGTTACGGGCCAAATCAGCCCCAGCATTTT
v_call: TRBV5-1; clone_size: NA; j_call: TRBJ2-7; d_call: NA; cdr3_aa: CASRPVGVHEQYF; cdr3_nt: TGCGCCAGCAGGCCCGTGGGGGTCCACGAGCAGTACTTC